This T cell receptor beta chain was sequenced for a study of blood T cells in healthy people across ages. For the second PCR, which ran for about 6 to 11 cycles, a sample-barcoded 5' primer and a J-beta primer mix were used. TCRdb called the 5' RACE reads again in MiXCR, with one record for every CDR3 protein. The table records about 940,000 distinct CDR3 sequences, under 50% of them present only once. The TCR sequence derives from a man under 40 in good health. Input material: blood.

As DNA, the CDR3 is TGTGCCAGCTCGCGCCCTACCTCGAGGCCTGAAGCTTTCTTT. This codes for CASSRPTSRPEAFF. J is TRBJ1-1 and V is TRBV18; D is undetermined. Germline CDR1 is KGHSH and CDR2 is LQKENI. CDR3 length: 14 residues. Trimming cost V 6 bases and J 6 bases, with 17 bases left between them.